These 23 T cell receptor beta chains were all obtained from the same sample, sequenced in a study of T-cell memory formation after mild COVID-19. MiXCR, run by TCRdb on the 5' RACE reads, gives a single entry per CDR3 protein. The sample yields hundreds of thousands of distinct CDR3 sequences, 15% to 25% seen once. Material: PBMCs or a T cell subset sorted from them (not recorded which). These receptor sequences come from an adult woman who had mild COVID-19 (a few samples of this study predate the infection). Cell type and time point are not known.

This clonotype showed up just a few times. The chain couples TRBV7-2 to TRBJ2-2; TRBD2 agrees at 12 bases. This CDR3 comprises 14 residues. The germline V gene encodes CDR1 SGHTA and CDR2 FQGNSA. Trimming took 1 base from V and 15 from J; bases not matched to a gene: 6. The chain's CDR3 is CASSLVLAGGTVFF. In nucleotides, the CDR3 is TGTGCCAGCAGCTTAGTGCTAGCGGGAGGGACGGTGTTTTTT.

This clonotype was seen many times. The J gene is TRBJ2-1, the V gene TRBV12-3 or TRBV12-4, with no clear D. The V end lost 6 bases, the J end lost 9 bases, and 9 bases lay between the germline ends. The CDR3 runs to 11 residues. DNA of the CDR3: TGTGCCAGCAGGGAGAGTGGTGAGCAGTTCTTC. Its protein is CASRESGEQFF.

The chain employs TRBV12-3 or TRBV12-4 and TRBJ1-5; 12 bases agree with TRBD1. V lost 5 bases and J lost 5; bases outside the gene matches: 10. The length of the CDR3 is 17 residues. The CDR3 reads CASSQRMGQGAYQPQHF. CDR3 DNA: TGTGCCAGCAGTCAAAGAATGGGACAGGGGGCCTATCAGCCCCAGCATTTT.

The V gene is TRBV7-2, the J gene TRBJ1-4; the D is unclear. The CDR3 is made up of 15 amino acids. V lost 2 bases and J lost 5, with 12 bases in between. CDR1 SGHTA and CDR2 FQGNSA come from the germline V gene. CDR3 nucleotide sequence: TGTGCCAGCAGCTTACAGGCGGGCGGGAATGAAAAACTGTTTTTT. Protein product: CASSLQAGGNEKLFF.

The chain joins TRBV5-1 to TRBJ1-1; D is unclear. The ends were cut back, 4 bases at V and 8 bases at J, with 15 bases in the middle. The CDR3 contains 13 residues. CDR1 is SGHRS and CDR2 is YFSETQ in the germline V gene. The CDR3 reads CASSVDYKTEAFF. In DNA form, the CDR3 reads TGCGCCAGCAGCGTAGACTACAAGACAGAAGCTTTCTTT.

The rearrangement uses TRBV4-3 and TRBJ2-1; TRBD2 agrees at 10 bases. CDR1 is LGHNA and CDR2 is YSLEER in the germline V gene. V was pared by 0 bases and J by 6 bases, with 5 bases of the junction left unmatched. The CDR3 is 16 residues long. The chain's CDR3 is CASSQEALAGVNEQFF. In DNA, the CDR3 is TGCGCCAGCAGCCAAGAAGCGCTAGCGGGAGTCAATGAGCAGTTCTTC.

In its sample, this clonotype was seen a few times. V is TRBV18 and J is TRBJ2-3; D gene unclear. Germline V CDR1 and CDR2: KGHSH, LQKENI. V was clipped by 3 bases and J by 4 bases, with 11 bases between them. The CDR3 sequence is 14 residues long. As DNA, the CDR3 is TGTGCCAGCTCACCTAATCCGGGTGCAGATACGCAGTATTTT. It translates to CASSPNPGADTQYF.

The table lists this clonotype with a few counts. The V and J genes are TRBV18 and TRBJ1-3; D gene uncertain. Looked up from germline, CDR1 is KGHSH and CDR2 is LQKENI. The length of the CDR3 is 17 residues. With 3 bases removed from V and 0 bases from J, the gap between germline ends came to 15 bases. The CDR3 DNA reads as TGTGCCAGCTCACCCCCCGCGGCAGGCGCCTCTGGAAACACCATATATTTT. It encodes CASSPPAAGASGNTIYF. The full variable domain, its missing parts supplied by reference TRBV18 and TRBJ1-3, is NAGVMQNPRHLVRRRGQEARLRCSPMKGHSHVYWYRQLPEEGLKFMVYLQKENIIDESGMPKERFSAEFPKEGPSILRIQQVVRGDSAAYFCASSPPAAGASGNTIYFGEGSWLTVV.

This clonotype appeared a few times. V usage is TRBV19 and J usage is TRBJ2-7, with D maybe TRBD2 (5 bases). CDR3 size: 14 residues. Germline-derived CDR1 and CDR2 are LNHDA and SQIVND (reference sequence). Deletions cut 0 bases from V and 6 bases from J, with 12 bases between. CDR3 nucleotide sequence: TGTGCCAGTAGTATAGATAACAGAGGGTCCGAGCAGTACTTC. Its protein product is CASSIDNRGSEQYF. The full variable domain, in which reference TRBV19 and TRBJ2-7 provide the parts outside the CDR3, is DGGITQSPKYLFRKEGQNVTLSCEQNLNHDAMYWYRQDPGQGLRLIYYSQIVNDFQKGDIAEGYSVSREKKESFPLTVTSAQKNPTAFYLCASSIDNRGSEQYFGPGTRLTVT.

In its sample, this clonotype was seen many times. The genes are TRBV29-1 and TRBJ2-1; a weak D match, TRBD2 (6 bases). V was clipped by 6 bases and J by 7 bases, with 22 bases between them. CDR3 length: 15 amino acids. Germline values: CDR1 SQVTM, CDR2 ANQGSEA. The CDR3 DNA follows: TGCAGCGTCCCGACTACCGGGGAGGACTATAATGAGCAGTTCTTC. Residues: CSVPTTGEDYNEQFF.

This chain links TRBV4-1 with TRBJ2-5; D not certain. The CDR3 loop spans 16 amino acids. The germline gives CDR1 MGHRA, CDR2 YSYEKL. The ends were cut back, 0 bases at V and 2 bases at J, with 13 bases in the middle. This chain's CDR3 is CASSQDPIGPQETQYF. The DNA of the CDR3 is TGCGCCAGCAGCCAAGATCCCATCGGGCCTCAAGAGACCCAGTACTTC.

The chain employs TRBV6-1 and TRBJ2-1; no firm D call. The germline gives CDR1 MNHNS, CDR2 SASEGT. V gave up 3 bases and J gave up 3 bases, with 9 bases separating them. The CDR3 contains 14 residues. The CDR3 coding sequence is TGTGCCAGCAGTGACTCTGTCAACTACAATGAGCAGTTCTTC. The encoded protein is CASSDSVNYNEQFF.

This CDR3 reads CASSGLNYGYTF. As DNA, the CDR3 is TGTGCCAGCAGTGGATTGAACTATGGCTACACCTTC. The rearrangement links TRBV7-9 to TRBJ1-2; no clear D gene. V was trimmed by 6 bases and J by 2 bases, leaving 7 bases between them. Germline V gives CDR1 SEHNR, CDR2 FQNEAQ (reference sequence). The CDR3 runs to 12 residues.

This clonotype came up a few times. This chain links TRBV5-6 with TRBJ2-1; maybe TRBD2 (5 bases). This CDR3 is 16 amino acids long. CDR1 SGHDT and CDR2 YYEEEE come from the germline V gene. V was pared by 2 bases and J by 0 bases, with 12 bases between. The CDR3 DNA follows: TGTGCCAGCAGCTTAGGTCGGAGGAGCTCCTACAATGAGCAGTTCTTC. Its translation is CASSLGRRSSYNEQFF.

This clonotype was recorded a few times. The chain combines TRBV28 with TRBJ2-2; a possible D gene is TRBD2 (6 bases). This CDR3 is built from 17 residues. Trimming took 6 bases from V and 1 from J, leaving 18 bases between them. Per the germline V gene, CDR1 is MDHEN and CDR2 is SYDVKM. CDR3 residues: CASRTPGREVNTGELFF. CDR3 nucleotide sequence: TGTGCCAGCAGAACCCCCGGCAGGGAGGTGAACACCGGGGAGCTGTTTTTT.

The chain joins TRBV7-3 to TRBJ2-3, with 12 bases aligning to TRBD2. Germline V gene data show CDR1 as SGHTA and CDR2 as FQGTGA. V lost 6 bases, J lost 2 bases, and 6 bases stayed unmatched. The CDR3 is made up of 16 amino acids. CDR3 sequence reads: CASSDRLAGATDTQYF. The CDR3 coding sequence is TGTGCCAGCAGTGATCGACTAGCGGGAGCCACAGATACGCAGTATTTT.

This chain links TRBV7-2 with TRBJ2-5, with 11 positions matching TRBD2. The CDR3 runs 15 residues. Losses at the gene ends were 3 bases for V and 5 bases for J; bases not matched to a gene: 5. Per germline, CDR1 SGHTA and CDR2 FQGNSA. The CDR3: CASSFLAGGWETQYF. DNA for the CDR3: TGTGCCAGCAGCTTTCTAGCGGGGGGTTGGGAGACCCAGTACTTC.

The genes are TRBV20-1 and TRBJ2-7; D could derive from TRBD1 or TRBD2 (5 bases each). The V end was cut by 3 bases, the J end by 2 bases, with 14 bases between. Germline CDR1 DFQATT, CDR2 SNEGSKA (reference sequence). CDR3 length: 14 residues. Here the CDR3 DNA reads TGCAGTGCTAGGACCGGGACGGTAACCTACGAGCAGTACTTC. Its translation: CSARTGTVTYEQYF.

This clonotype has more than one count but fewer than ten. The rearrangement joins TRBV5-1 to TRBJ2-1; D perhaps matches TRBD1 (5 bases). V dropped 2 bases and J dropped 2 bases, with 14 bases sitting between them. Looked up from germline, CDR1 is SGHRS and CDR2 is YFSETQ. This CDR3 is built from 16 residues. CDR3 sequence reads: CASSFQGTRAYNEQFF. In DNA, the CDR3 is TGCGCCAGCAGCTTCCAGGGTACAAGGGCCTACAATGAGCAGTTCTTC.

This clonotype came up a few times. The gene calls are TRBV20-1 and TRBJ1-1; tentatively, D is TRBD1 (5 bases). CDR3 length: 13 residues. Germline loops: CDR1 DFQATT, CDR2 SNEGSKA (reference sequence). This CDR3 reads CRPGQGGNTEAFF. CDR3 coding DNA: TGCAGGCCCGGGCAGGGAGGAAACACTGAAGCTTTCTTT.

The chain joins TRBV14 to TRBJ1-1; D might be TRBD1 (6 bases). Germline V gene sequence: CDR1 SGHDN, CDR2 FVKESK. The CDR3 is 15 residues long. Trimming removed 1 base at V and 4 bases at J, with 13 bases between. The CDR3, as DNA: TGTGCCAGCAGCCAAGTAGGGGGGAGGCCCACTGAAGCTTTCTTT. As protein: CASSQVGGRPTEAFF.

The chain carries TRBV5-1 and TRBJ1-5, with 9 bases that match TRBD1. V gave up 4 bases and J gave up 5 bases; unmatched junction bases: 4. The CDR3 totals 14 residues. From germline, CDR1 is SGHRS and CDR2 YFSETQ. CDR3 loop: CASSTTGGHQPQHF. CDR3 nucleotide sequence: TGCGCCAGCAGCACTACAGGGGGCCATCAGCCCCAGCATTTT. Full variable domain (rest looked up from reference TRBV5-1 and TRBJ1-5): KAGVTQTPRYLIKTRGQQVTLSCSPISGHRSVSWYQQTPGQGLQFLFEYFSETQRNKGNFPGRFSGRQFSNSRSEMNVSTLELGDSALYLCASSTTGGHQPQHFGDGTRLSIL.

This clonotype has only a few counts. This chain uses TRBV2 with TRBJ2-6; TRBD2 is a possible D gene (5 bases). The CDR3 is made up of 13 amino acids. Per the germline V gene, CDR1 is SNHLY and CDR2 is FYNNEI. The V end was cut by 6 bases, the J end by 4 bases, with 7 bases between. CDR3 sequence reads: CASRGRGANVLTF. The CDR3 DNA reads TGTGCCAGCAGGGGGAGAGGGGCCAACGTCCTGACTTTC.